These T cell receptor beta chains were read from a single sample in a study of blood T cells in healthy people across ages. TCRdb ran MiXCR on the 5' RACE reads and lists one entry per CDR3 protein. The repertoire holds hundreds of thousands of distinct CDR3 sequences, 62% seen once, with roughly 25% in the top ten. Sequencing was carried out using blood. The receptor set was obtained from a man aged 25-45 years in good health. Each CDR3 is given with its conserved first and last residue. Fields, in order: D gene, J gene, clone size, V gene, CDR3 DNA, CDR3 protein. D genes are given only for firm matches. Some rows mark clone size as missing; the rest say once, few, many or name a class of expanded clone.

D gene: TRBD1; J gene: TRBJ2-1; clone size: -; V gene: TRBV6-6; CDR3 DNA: TGTGCCAGCAGGGGAAGGGGGCTAAATGAGCAGTTCTTC; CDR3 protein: CASRGRGLNEQFF
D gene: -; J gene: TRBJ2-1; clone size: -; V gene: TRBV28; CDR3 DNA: TGTGCCAGCAGTTTAGCCAGGGCCCCAGGCTACAATGAGCAGTTCTTC; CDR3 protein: CASSLARAPGYNEQFF
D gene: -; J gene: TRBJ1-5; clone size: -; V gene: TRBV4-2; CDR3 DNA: TGTGCCAGCAGCCAAGAACAACCCAGGGGCAATCAGCCCCAGCATTTT; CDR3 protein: CASSQEQPRGNQPQHF
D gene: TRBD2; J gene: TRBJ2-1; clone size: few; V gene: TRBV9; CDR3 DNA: TGTGCCAGCAGCGTAATAGCGGGGGGCGGGAATGAGCAGTTCTTC; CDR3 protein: CASSVIAGGGNEQFF
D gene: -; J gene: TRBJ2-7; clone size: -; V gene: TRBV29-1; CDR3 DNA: TGCAGCGTTGTTGACAGGCCCTACGAGCAGTACTTC; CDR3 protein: CSVVDRPYEQYF
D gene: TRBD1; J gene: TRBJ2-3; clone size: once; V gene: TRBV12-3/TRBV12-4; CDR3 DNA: TGTGCCAGCAGTACAAATCCGGGACAGGGGACAGATACGCAGTATTTT; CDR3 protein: CASSTNPGQGTDTQYF
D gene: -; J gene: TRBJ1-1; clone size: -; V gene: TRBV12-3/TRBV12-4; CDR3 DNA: TGTGCCAGCAGTTTGCCGCGGGGCTTGAACACTGAAGCTTTCTTT; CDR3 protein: CASSLPRGLNTEAFF
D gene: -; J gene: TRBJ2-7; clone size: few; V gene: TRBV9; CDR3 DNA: TGTGCCAGCAGCGTAGATCCAGGGAACTACGAGCAGTACTTC; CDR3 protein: CASSVDPGNYEQYF
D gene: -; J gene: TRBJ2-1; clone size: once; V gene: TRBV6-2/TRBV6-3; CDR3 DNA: TGTGCCAGCAGCACTAGGACTCCGAGCTCCTACAATGAGCAGTTCTTC; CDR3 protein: CASSTRTPSSYNEQFF
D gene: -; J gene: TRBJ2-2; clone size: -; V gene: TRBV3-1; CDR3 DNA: TGTGCCAGCAGCCAAGATTCGGGCAGGGGGAACACCGGGGAGCTGTTTTTT; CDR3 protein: CASSQDSGRGNTGELFF
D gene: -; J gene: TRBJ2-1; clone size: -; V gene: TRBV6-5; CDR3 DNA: TGTGCCAGCAGGCCCCCGGGACACCGATACAATGAGCAGTTCTTC; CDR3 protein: CASRPPGHRYNEQFF
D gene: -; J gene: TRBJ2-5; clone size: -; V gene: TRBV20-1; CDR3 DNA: TGCAGTGCCCAGCTCTTCCAAGAGACCCAGTACTTC; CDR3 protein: CSAQLFQETQYF